Listed below are T cell receptor beta chains from one sample, sequenced in a study of blood T cell repertoires in COVID-19. The repertoire was sequenced with immunoSEQ multiplex PCR; TCRdb's copy has only in-frame clones and lacks some. The sample lists under 150,000 clones; about 88% were seen once. The sequenced sample consisted of peripheral blood. The receptors originated from a man aged 55 to 69 with COVID-19, enrolled during active disease. CDR3s include the opening cysteine and the closing phenylalanine or tryptophan. A D gene is named only where the DNA matches it firmly. Where a row states a size, it is once, few, many or the class of an expanded clone; other rows omit it.

v_call: TRBV11-3
j_call: TRBJ2-1
clone_size: few
d_call: NA
cdr3_length: 13
cdr3_nt: TGTGCCAGCAGCTTAGGGGAGAGGAATGAGCAGTTCTTC
cdr3_aa: CASSLGERNEQFF

v_call: TRBV9
j_call: TRBJ2-2
clone_size: NA
d_call: NA
cdr3_length: 14
cdr3_nt: TGTGCCAGCAGCGTAGTAGTTGGTACCGGGGAGCTGTTTTTT
cdr3_aa: CASSVVVGTGELFF

v_call: TRBV18
j_call: TRBJ2-3
clone_size: NA
d_call: NA
cdr3_length: 15
cdr3_nt: TGTGCCAGCTCACCACGAGCTAGTACCGAAGATACGCAGTATTTT
cdr3_aa: CASSPRASTEDTQYF

v_call: TRBV19
j_call: TRBJ2-3
clone_size: NA
d_call: TRBD2
cdr3_length: 14
cdr3_nt: TGTGCCAGTAGTCCCCGGACTAGTTCAGATACGCAGTATTTT
cdr3_aa: CASSPRTSSDTQYF

v_call: TRBV3-1/TRBV3-2
j_call: TRBJ1-4
clone_size: NA
d_call: TRBD1
cdr3_length: 16
cdr3_nt: TGTGCCAGCAGCCATTTTTGGCGACAGGGCCATGAAAAACTGTTTTTT
cdr3_aa: CASSHFWRQGHEKLFF

v_call: TRBV5-1
j_call: TRBJ2-7
clone_size: NA
d_call: TRBD2
cdr3_length: 16
cdr3_nt: TGCGCCAGCAGCTTGGATGTTGCGGGAGGGCCCTACGAGCAGTACTTC
cdr3_aa: CASSLDVAGGPYEQYF

v_call: TRBV27
j_call: TRBJ1-6
clone_size: NA
d_call: NA
cdr3_length: 16
cdr3_nt: TGTGCCAGCAGTTTAAGGACACAAACTCGTAATTCACCCCTCCACTTT
cdr3_aa: CASSLRTQTRNSPLHF

v_call: TRBV27
j_call: TRBJ2-2
clone_size: NA
d_call: TRBD2
cdr3_length: 16
cdr3_nt: TGTGCCAGCAGCCCCGACTTAGCGGGAGAAGCCGGGGAGCTGTTTTTT
cdr3_aa: CASSPDLAGEAGELFF

v_call: TRBV5-8
j_call: TRBJ2-7
clone_size: NA
d_call: TRBD2
cdr3_length: 13
cdr3_nt: TGTGCCATTAGCGGGATTTCCCCCTACGAGCAGTACTTC
cdr3_aa: CAISGISPYEQYF

v_call: TRBV20-1
j_call: TRBJ1-1
clone_size: NA
d_call: NA
cdr3_length: 11
cdr3_nt: TGCAGTGCTGCGGGGAACACTGAAGCTTTCTTT
cdr3_aa: CSAAGNTEAFF

v_call: TRBV28
j_call: TRBJ1-4
clone_size: NA
d_call: NA
cdr3_length: 16
cdr3_nt: TGTGCCAGCAGTTCCGACTCCGGGACACAGCGCGAAAAACTGTTTTTT
cdr3_aa: CASSSDSGTQREKLFF